Here is one T cell receptor beta chain with its context. This specimen belongs to a study of T-cell memory formation after mild COVID-19. V lost 4 bases, J lost 5 bases, and 18 bases lay in between. CDR3 length: 16 amino acids. Germline V lookup: CDR1 KGHDR, CDR2 SFDVKD. TCRdb re-called the 5' RACE reads through MiXCR, storing one row per CDR3 protein. The repertoire has approximately 51,000 distinct CDR3 sequences, over 9% of them found once; the top ten carry roughly 12%. The source material was PBMCs or a T cell subset sorted from them (not recorded which). The chain links TRBV24-1 to TRBJ2-3, with D possibly being TRBD1 (6 bases). This clonotype originated in an adult woman who had mild COVID-19 (a few samples of this study predate the infection). Cell type and time point are not known. CDR3 in amino acids: CATSEAGTRGRDTQYF. CDR3 bases: TGTGCCACCAGTGAGGCCGGGACACGGGGCAGAGATACGCAGTATTTT.